This TCR beta chain appears in the sequencing data of a study of blood T cell repertoires in COVID-19. Germline CDR1 and CDR2: SEHNR and FQNEAQ (reference sequence). V trimming: 2 bases; J trimming: 5 bases; junction bases outside the gene matches: 8. This CDR3 spans 17 amino acids. Clones were read by immunoSEQ multiplex PCR, and TCRdb kept only the in-frame ones, dropping some. The sample contains hundreds of thousands of clones, around 88% of which appear only once. The table lists this clone with a count of one. The rearrangement links TRBV7-9 to TRBJ2-5, with 13 bases lining up with TRBD2. The sequencing sample was made of PBMCs or T cells enriched from blood (not recorded which). The TCR originated in a woman aged 25 to 39 who had recovered from COVID-19. CDR3: CASSLPTTSGRRETQYF. For the CDR3, the DNA is TGTGCCAGCAGCTTACCCACGACTAGCGGGAGGCGGGAGACCCAGTACTTC.